At least ten counts were recorded for the clone carrying this TCR beta chain. Its antigen is still unknown. Unique molecular identifiers were incorporated into the prepared TCRbeta library. MiXCR, applied by TCRdb to the PCR reads, yields one record per CDR3 protein. This table holds 550,000 to 600,000 distinct CDR3 sequences, approximately 22% found once. The sample belongs to a study of T-cell reconstitution after alpha-beta-depleted transplantation in children. Study conclusions and caveats: T-cell counts and diversity at one year post-transplant came mainly from newly produced T cells. Alpha-beta T cells present about two months after transplant were reported to originate from several hundred expanded graft clones. Day-60 TCRbeta diversity that was high in some patients was derived from surviving recipient T cells and thymic progenitors.

Deletions cut 6 bases from V and 3 bases from J, with 16 bases between. CDR3 length: 14 residues. Germline-derived CDR1 and CDR2 are DFQATT and SNEGSKA (reference sequence). This receptor was identified in a boy under two years old who had a stem cell transplant for acute myeloid leukemia, so the T cells may come from the graft donor. The specimen comprised PBMCs, mostly from graft donor cells, sampled 360 days after TCRalphabeta/CD19-depleted stem cell transplant. V usage is TRBV20-1 and J usage is TRBJ2-3; a possible D gene is TRBD1 (8 bases). This chain's CDR3 is CSASTGGETDTQYF. Written as DNA, the CDR3 is TGCAGTGCCTCCACAGGGGGGGAGACAGATACGCAGTATTTT.